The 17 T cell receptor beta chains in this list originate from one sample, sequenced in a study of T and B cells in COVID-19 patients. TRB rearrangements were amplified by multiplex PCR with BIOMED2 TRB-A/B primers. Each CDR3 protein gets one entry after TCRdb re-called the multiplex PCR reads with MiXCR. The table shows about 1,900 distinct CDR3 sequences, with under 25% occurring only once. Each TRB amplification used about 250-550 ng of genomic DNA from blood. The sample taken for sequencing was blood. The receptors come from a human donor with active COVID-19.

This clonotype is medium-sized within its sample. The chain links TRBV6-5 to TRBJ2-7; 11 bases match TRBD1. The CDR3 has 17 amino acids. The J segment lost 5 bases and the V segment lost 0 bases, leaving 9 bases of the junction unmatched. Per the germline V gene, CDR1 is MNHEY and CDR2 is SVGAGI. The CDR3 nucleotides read TGTGCCAGCAGTTACTCGAGGGACAGGGGGAGAAGAAACGAGCAGTACTTC. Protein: CASSYSRDRGRRNEQYF.

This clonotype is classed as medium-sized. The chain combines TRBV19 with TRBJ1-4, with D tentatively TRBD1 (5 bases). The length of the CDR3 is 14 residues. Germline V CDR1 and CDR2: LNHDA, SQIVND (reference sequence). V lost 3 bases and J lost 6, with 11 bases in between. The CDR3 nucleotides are TGTGCCAGTAGTATTCGGGGACCCGATGAAAAACTGTTTTTT. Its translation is CASSIRGPDEKLFF.

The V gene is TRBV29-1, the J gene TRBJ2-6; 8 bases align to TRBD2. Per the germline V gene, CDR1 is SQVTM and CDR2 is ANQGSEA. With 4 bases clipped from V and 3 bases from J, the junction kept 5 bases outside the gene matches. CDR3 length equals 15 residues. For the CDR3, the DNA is TGCAGCGTTGGGTCAAGCGGGGGTGGGGCCAACGTCCTGACTTTC. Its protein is CSVGSSGGGANVLTF.

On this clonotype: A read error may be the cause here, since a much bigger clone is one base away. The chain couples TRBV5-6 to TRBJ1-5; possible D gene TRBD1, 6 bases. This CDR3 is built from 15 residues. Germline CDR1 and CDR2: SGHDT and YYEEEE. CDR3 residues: CASSLRGASNQHQHF. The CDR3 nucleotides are TGTGCCAGCAGCTTGAGGGGGGCGAGCAATCAGCACCAGCATTTT.

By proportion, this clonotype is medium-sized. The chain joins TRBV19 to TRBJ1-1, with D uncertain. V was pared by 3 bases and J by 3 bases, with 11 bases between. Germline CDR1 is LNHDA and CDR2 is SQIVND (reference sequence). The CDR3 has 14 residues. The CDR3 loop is CASSIRTGYTEAFF. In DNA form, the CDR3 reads TGTGCCAGTAGTATTAGAACGGGGTACACTGAAGCTTTCTTT. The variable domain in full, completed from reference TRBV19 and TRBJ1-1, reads DGGITQSPKYLFRKEGQNVTLSCEQNLNHDAMYWYRQDPGQGLRLIYYSQIVNDFQKGDIAEGYSVSREKKESFPLTVTSAQKNPTAFYLCASSIRTGYTEAFFGQGTRLTVV.

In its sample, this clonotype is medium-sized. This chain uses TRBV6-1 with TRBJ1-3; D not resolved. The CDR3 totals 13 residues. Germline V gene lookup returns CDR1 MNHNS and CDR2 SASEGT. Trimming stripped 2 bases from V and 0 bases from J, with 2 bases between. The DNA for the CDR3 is TGTGCCAGCAGTGAAAGCTCTGGAAACACCATATATTTT. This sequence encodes CASSESSGNTIYF.

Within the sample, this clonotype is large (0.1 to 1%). The CDR3 region has the DNA TGTGCCAGCAGCTTGAACAGCTACGAGCAGTACTTC. Translating gives CASSLNSYEQYF. The rearrangement uses TRBV5-6 and TRBJ2-7; no definite D call. V was cut by 1 base and J by 3 bases, with 5 bases left in between. Germline V lookup: CDR1 SGHDT, CDR2 YYEEEE. This CDR3 comprises 12 residues. The complete variable domain, with remaining parts taken from reference TRBV5-6 and TRBJ2-7, reads DAGVTQSPTHLIKTRGQQVTLRCSPKSGHDTVSWYQQALGQGPQFIFQYYEEEERQRGNFPDRFSGHQFPNYSSELNVNALLLGDSALYLCASSLNSYEQYFGPGTRLTVT.

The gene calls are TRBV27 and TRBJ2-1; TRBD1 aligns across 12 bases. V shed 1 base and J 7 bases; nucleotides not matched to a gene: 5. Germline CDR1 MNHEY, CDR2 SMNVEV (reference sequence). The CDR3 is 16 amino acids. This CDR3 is CASSLYGTGGYNEQFF. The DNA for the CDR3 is TGTGCCAGCAGTTTATACGGGACAGGGGGCTATAATGAGCAGTTCTTC.

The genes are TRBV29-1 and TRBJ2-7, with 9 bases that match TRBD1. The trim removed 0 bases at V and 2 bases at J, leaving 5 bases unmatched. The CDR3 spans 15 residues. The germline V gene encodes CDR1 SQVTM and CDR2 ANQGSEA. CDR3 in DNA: TGCAGCGTTGAAGATGGGAGACAGGGGGCCTACGAGCAGTACTTC. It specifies CSVEDGRQGAYEQYF.

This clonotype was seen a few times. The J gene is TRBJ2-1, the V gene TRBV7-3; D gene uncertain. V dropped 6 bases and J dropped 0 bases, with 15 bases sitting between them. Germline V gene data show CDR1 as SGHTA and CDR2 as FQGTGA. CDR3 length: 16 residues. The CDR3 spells CASSPPSASSYNEQFF. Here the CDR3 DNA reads TGTGCCAGCAGTCCTCCCTCTGCTAGCTCCTACAATGAGCAGTTCTTC.

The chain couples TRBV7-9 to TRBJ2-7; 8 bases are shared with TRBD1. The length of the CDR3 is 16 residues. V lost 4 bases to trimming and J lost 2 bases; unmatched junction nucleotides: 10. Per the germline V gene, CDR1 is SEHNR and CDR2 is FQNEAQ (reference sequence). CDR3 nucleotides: TGTGCCAGCAGCTGGGGACAGGTGGCGACTCCCTACGAGCAGTACTTC. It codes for CASSWGQVATPYEQYF.

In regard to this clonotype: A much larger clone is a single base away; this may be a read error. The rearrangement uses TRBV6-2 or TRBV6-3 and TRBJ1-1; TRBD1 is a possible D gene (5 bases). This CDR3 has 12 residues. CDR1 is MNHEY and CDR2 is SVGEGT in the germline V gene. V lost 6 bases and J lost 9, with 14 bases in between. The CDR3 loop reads CASRSDGTKAFF. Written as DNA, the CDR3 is TGTGCCAGCAGGTCCGATGGGACTAAAGCTTTCTTT.

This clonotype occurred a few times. The CDR3 loop reads CSAQGRGASTDTQYF. DNA of the CDR3: TGCAGTGCTCAGGGGCGGGGAGCTAGCACAGATACGCAGTATTTT. The rearrangement uses TRBV20-1 and TRBJ2-3; D might be TRBD1 or TRBD2, each matching 6 bases. The CDR3 consists of 15 residues. Trimming left V 5 bases short and J 0 bases short, with 15 bases between. Germline V gene lookup returns CDR1 DFQATT and CDR2 SNEGSKA (reference sequence).

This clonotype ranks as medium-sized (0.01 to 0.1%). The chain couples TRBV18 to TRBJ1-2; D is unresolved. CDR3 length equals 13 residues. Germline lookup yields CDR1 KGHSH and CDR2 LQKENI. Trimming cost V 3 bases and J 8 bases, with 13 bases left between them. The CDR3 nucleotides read TGTGCCAGCTCACCCGACTGGAGCTGGGGCTACACCTTC. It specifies CASSPDWSWGYTF. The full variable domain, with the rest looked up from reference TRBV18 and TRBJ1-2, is NAGVMQNPRHLVRRRGQEARLRCSPMKGHSHVYWYRQLPEEGLKFMVYLQKENIIDESGMPKERFSAEFPKEGPSILRIQQVVRGDSAAYFCASSPDWSWGYTFGSGTRLTVV.

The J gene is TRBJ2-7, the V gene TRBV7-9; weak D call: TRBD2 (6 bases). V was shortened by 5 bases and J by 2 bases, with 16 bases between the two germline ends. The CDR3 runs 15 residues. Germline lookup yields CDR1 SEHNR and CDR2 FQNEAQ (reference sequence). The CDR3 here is CASSLVADLTYEQYF. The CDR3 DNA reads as TGTGCCAGCAGCCTAGTAGCGGATCTTACCTACGAGCAGTACTTC.

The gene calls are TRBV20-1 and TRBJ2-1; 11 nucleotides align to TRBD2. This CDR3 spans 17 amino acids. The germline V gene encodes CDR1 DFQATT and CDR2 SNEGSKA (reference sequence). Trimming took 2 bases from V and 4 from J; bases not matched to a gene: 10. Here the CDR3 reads CSARREPGLAVYNEQFF. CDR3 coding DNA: TGCAGTGCTAGAAGGGAGCCGGGACTAGCGGTTTACAATGAGCAGTTCTTC.

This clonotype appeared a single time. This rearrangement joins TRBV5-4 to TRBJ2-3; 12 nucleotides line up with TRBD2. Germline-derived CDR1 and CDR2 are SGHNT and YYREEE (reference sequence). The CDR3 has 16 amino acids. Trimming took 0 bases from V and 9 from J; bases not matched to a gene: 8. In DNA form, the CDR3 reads TGTGCCAGCAGCTTGGTGACTAGCGGGAGTGTAAAGACGCAGTATTTT. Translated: CASSLVTSGSVKTQYF.